This T cell receptor (beta chain) was recovered during a study of CD8+CD57+ T cells in acquired aplastic anemia. Points from the study as a whole: Roughly 28 was the count of CD8+ CDR3 sequences that patients shared with controls.

CDR1 and CDR2 from the germline V gene are KGHDR and SFDVKD. The V and J ends lost 6 bases and 7 bases respectively, with 6 bases between them. The CDR3 runs to 11 residues. On this clonotype: Its antigen remains unknown.

The template used for profiling TCR beta VDJ and CDR3 was genomic DNA. MiXCR, run by TCRdb on the reads, gives a single entry per CDR3 protein. The sample contains 300,000 or so distinct CDR3 sequences, about 50% of which appear only once. Patients chosen for sequencing had shown CD8+CD57+ cell expansion by flow cytometry. The gene calls are TRBV24-1 and TRBJ1-3, with D unclear. This TCR was recovered from a human donor with aplastic anemia. The specimen was sorted CD4+, CD8+, or CD8+CD57+ T cells (not recorded which) from PBMCs. CDR3 DNA: TGTGCCACCAGTTACCCGAACACCATATATTTT. Translated: CATSYPNTIYF.